One and the same sample provided the 16 T cell receptor beta chains below, sequenced in a study of T cell responses to AZD1222 COVID-19 vaccine. The data were produced by immunoSEQ multiplex PCR, yet TCRdb's version contains in-frame clones alone and is incomplete. The data show around 120,000 clones, roughly 90% seen once. The source material was peripheral blood, sampled on day 0 of AZD1222 vaccination. Receptor source: an adult in good health.

V is TRBV29-1 and J is TRBJ2-3, with D perhaps matching TRBD1 or TRBD2 (5 bases each). CDR3 size: 14 residues. Germline V lookup: CDR1 SQVTM, CDR2 ANQGSEA. V gave up 5 bases and J gave up 6 bases, with 18 bases separating them. The CDR3 here is CSVTLSGPGDTQYF. The CDR3 nucleotides read TGCAGCGTTACCTTATCGGGACCGGGGGATACGCAGTATTTT.

The chain has TRBV7-9 and TRBJ1-2; D unresolved. V was pared by 0 bases and J by 8 bases, with 16 bases between. CDR3 length: 15 amino acids. Germline V gives CDR1 SEHNR, CDR2 FQNEAQ (reference sequence). This CDR3 is CASSLASAGFKGYTF. DNA for the CDR3: TGTGCCAGCAGCTTAGCGTCCGCCGGTTTTAAGGGCTACACCTTC. The full variable domain, with the rest looked up from reference TRBV7-9 and TRBJ1-2, is DTGVSQNPRHKITKRGQNVTFRCDPISEHNRLYWYRQTLGQGPEFLTYFQNEAQLEKSRLLSDRFSAERPKGSFSTLEIQRTEQGDSAMYLCASSLASAGFKGYTFGSGTRLTVV.

This rearrangement joins TRBV27 to TRBJ2-3, with 8 nucleotides matching TRBD2. Germline CDR1 and CDR2: MNHEY and SMNVEV (reference sequence). Losses at the gene ends were 10 bases for V and 3 bases for J; bases not matched to a gene: 6. The CDR3 sequence is 13 residues long. CDR3 sequence (DNA): TGTGCCACCATTAGCGGGGTAACAGATACGCAGTATTTT. Translating it yields CATISGVTDTQYF.

This clone came up a few times. The gene calls are TRBV6-2 or TRBV6-3 and TRBJ2-2, with a possible D match to TRBD2 (6 bases). This CDR3 is built from 13 residues. V shed 2 bases and J shed 8 bases, with 9 bases lying between them. Germline V lookup: CDR1 MNHEY, CDR2 SVGEGT. CDR3 protein: CASSYLAGGELFF. The CDR3 DNA is TGTGCCAGCAGTTACCTCGCGGGAGGGGAGCTGTTTTTT.

This chain links TRBV29-1 with TRBJ1-3; no clear D gene. The CDR3 is 13 amino acids. CDR1 is SQVTM and CDR2 is ANQGSEA in the germline V gene. The ends were cut back, 7 bases at V and 0 bases at J, with 10 bases in the middle. CDR3 amino acids: CSAQPISGNTIYF. DNA for the CDR3: TGCAGCGCCCAACCGATCTCTGGAAACACCATATATTTT.

CDR3 protein: CASSVGAFFSGNTIYF. CDR3 nucleotide sequence: TGTGCCAGCAGCGTAGGGGCATTTTTCTCTGGAAACACCATATATTTT. The chain couples TRBV9 to TRBJ1-3; D not certain. CDR1 and CDR2 (germline): SGDLS, YYNGEE. This CDR3 has 16 residues. V lost 0 bases and J lost 0, with 10 bases in between.

The chain is built from TRBV3-1 (or the pseudogene TRBV3-2) and TRBJ1-2, with D unresolved. The CDR3 is 13 amino acids. The V gene lost 2 bases and the J gene lost 3 bases, with 7 bases spanning the gap. Germline assignment: CDR1 LGHDT and CDR2 YNNKEL (reference sequence). CDR3 nucleotide sequence: TGTGCCAGCAGCCAACGGGTGGACTATGGCTACACCTTC. The encoded protein is CASSQRVDYGYTF.

The chain employs TRBV7-2 and TRBJ2-2, with a weak D call TRBD1 (6 bases). This CDR3 has 13 residues. V was trimmed by 4 bases and J by 6 bases, leaving 9 bases between them. CDR1 and CDR2 (germline): SGHTA, FQGNSA. For the CDR3, the DNA is TGTGCCAGCAGCTCACAGGGATCCGGGGAGCTGTTTTTT. Encoded protein: CASSSQGSGELFF.

This rearrangement joins TRBV3-1 (or the pseudogene TRBV3-2) to TRBJ2-3; D is possibly TRBD2 (6 bases). In germline, CDR1 is LGHDT, CDR2 YNNKEL (reference sequence). The germline V and J ends were trimmed by 1 base and 8 bases, with 10 bases remaining between them. The CDR3 is made up of 13 amino acids. Here the CDR3 DNA reads TGTGCCAGCAGCCAAGCGGGAGTCGGTACGCAGTATTTT. This sequence encodes CASSQAGVGTQYF.

The chain joins TRBV29-1 to TRBJ1-1; TRBD1 is a possible D gene (5 bases). Germline-derived CDR1 and CDR2 are SQVTM and ANQGSEA. The CDR3 loop spans 15 amino acids. The V end was cut by 4 bases, the J end by 2 bases, with 17 bases between. The CDR3 nucleotides read TGCAGCGTTGCGATCCCAGGGTGGCCCAACACTGAAGCTTTCTTT. This gives the protein CSVAIPGWPNTEAFF.

The chain employs TRBV19 and TRBJ1-1, with D unclear. CDR1 and CDR2 from the germline V gene are LNHDA and SQIVND (reference sequence). V gave up 9 bases and J gave up 7 bases, with 18 bases separating them. This CDR3 spans 13 amino acids. The CDR3 DNA reads as TGTGCCAGCGCCCCGGCGAGTGGTCTTGAAGCTTTCTTT. This sequence encodes CASAPASGLEAFF.

This chain uses TRBV6-5 with TRBJ2-3; tentatively, D is TRBD2 (5 bases). Germline V gene data show CDR1 as MNHEY and CDR2 as SVGAGI. The V and J ends lost 4 bases and 4 bases respectively, with 15 bases between them. The CDR3 has 15 amino acids. The CDR3 sequence is CASSSRVRGPDTQYF. The CDR3 DNA sequence: TGTGCCAGCAGTTCGAGGGTTAGAGGCCCAGATACGCAGTATTTT.

The J gene is TRBJ2-6, the V gene TRBV5-1, with D perhaps matching TRBD1 (5 bases). Trimming pared 0 bases from V and 7 bases from J, leaving 8 bases between. The CDR3 covers 14 residues. Germline assignment: CDR1 SGHRS and CDR2 YFSETQ. CDR3 in DNA: TGCGCCAGCAGCTTGGCCGACAGCGCCAACGTCCTGACTTTC. Protein product: CASSLADSANVLTF.

The chain uses TRBV7-2 and TRBJ1-2; TRBD1 matches 10 bases. With 5 bases clipped from V and 6 bases from J, the junction kept 3 bases outside the gene matches. The CDR3 is 13 residues long. CDR1 SGHTA and CDR2 FQGNSA come from the germline V gene. The CDR3 DNA follows: TGTGCCAGCAGCCTAGGACAGGGGGATGGCTACACCTTC. Protein: CASSLGQGDGYTF.

V gene TRBV7-8 combines with J gene TRBJ2-3; possibly TRBD1 for D (5 bases). Per germline, CDR1 SGHVS and CDR2 FQNEAQ. V was shortened by 5 bases and J by 2 bases, with 8 bases between the two germline ends. The CDR3 has 13 amino acids. In DNA form, the CDR3 reads TGTGCCAGCAGCCAAGGGGACACAGATACGCAGTATTTT. It is translated as CASSQGDTDTQYF.

The CDR3 loop reads CASSLSGQYEQYF. The CDR3 DNA is TGTGCCAGCAGTTTGTCGGGACAATACGAGCAGTACTTC. The chain is built from TRBV6-2 or TRBV6-3 and TRBJ2-7, with D perhaps matching TRBD1 (6 bases). From germline, CDR1 is MNHEY and CDR2 SVGEGT. This CDR3 comprises 13 residues. V shed 4 bases and J shed 4 bases, with 11 bases lying between them.